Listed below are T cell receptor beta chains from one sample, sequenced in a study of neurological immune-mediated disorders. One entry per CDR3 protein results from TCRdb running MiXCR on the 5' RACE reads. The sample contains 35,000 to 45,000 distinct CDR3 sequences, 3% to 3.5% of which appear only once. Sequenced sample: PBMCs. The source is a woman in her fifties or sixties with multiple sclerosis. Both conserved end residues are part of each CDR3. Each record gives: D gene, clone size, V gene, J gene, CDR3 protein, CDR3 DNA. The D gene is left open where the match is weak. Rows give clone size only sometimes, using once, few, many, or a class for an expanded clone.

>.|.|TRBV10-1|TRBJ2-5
CASSVDTAQETQYF
TGCGCCAGCAGTGTCGACACAGCTCAAGAGACCCAGTACTTC
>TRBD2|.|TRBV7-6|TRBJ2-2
CASSLTSGGDTGELFF
TGTGCCAGCAGCTTGACTAGCGGGGGCGACACCGGGGAGCTGTTTTTT
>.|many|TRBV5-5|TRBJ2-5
CASSLVDGLETQYF
TGTGCCAGCAGCTTGGTTGACGGGTTAGAGACCCAGTACTTC
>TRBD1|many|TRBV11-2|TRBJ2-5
CASSLDSTTGAGETQYF
TGTGCCAGCAGCTTAGATAGTACGACAGGGGCTGGAGAGACCCAGTACTTC
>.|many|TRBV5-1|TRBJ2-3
CASSLGTPTDTQYF
TGCGCCAGCAGCTTAGGGACACCTACAGATACGCAGTATTTT
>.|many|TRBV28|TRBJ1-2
CASYTGPQANYGYTF
TGTGCCAGCTACACAGGCCCCCAAGCTAACTATGGCTACACCTTC
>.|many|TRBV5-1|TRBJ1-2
CASGLNYGYTF
TGCGCCAGCGGTCTTAACTATGGCTACACCTTC
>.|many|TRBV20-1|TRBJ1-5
CSARRGGSSNQPQHF
TGCAGTGCTAGGAGGGGGGGTTCAAGCAATCAGCCCCAGCATTTT
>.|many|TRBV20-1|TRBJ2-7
CSASGSYEQYF
TGCAGTGCGAGTGGATCGTACGAGCAGTACTTC
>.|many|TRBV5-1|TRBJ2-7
CASSLGVIAGQNYEQYF
TGCGCCAGCAGCTTGGGAGTAATAGCGGGACAGAACTACGAGCAGTACTTC
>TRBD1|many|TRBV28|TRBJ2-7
CASSYLPGQWGREQYF
TGTGCCAGCAGCTACCTACCGGGACAGTGGGGCCGCGAGCAGTACTTC
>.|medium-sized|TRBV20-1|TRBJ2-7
CSHQGLSYEQYF
TGCAGTCACCAGGGACTCTCCTACGAGCAGTACTTC
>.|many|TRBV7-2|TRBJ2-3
CASSLFHPDTQYF
TGTGCCAGCAGCTTATTCCATCCCGATACGCAGTATTTT
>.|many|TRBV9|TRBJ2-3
CASSVVGRPDTQYF
TGTGCCAGCAGCGTAGTAGGACGCCCAGATACGCAGTATTTT
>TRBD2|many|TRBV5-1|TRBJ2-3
CASSRGVAEDTQYF
TGCGCCAGCAGCCGGGGGGTAGCGGAAGATACGCAGTATTTT
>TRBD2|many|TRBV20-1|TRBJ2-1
CSARPGGPVGYNEQFF
TGCAGTGCTAGGCCGGGGGGTCCAGTAGGTTACAATGAGCAGTTCTTC
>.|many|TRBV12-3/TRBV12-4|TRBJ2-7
CASSFGGAGEQYF
TGTGCCAGCAGTTTCGGCGGAGCCGGGGAGCAGTACTTC
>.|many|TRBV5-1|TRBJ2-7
CASSPGREQYF
TGCGCCAGCAGCCCAGGTCGGGAGCAGTACTTC
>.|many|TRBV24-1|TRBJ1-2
CATSDSLTSYGYTF
TGTGCCACCAGTGACTCTTTAACCAGTTATGGCTACACCTTC
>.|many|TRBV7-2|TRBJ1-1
CASSLVRQQTEAFF
TGTGCCAGCAGCTTAGTCCGGCAGCAGACTGAAGCTTTCTTT
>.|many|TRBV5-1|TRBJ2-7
CASSLGQGADEQYF
TGCGCCAGCAGCTTGGGGCAGGGTGCAGACGAGCAGTACTTC
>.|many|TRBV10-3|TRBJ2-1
CAISDNSRGNEQFF
TGTGCCATCAGTGATAACTCAAGGGGTAATGAGCAGTTCTTC
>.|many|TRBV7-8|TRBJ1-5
CASSFSGGNNQPQHF
TGTGCCAGCAGCTTTAGTGGGGGCAACAATCAGCCCCAGCATTTT
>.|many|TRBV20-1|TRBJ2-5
CSARFGGRETQYF
TGCAGTGCTCGTTTTGGGGGCCGGGAGACCCAGTACTTC
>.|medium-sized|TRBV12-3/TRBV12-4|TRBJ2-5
CASSLGYETQYF
TGTGCCAGCAGTTTAGGTTACGAGACCCAGTACTTC
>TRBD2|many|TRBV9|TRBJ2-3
CASSGTGGSSSDTQYF
TGTGCCAGCAGCGGGACCGGGGGGTCGTCATCAGATACGCAGTATTTT